This TCR beta chain was captured by sequencing in a study of beta chain features in type 1 diabetes. Study overall: Age and gender were similar between patients and healthy donors, as were cell yields. Study conclusions and caveats: Moderate yet significant TCRB CDR3 shortening was seen in Type 1 diabetes patients in all four CD4+ subsets.

This CDR3 is 13 amino acids long. V dropped 7 bases and J dropped 0 bases, with 12 bases sitting between them. The germline gives CDR1 SQVTM, CDR2 ANQGSEA. The entirety of the isolated RNA underwent reverse transcription, so expressed TCRB transcripts were sequenced. TCRdb keeps only in-frame clones here, not all; method: immunoSEQ multiplex PCR. Among roughly 300,000 clones listed, approximately 9.9% were seen once. There are a few counts of this clone. What it binds is unknown. The receptor comes from a man aged 25-45 years with type 1 diabetes. The specimen was central memory CD4+ T cells from blood. The chain uses TRBV29-1 and TRBJ2-5; tentatively, D is TRBD1 (6 bases). The CDR3 sequence is CSAPRGYQETQYF. The CDR3 DNA reads TGCAGCGCCCCGAGGGGGTACCAAGAGACCCAGTACTTC. The full variable domain, in which reference TRBV29-1 and TRBJ2-5 provide the parts outside the CDR3, is SAVISQKPSRDICQRGTSLTIQCQVDSQVTMMFWYRQQPGQSLTLIATANQGSEATYESGFVIDKFPISRPNLTFSTLTVSNMSPEDSSIYLCSAPRGYQETQYFGPGTRLLVL.